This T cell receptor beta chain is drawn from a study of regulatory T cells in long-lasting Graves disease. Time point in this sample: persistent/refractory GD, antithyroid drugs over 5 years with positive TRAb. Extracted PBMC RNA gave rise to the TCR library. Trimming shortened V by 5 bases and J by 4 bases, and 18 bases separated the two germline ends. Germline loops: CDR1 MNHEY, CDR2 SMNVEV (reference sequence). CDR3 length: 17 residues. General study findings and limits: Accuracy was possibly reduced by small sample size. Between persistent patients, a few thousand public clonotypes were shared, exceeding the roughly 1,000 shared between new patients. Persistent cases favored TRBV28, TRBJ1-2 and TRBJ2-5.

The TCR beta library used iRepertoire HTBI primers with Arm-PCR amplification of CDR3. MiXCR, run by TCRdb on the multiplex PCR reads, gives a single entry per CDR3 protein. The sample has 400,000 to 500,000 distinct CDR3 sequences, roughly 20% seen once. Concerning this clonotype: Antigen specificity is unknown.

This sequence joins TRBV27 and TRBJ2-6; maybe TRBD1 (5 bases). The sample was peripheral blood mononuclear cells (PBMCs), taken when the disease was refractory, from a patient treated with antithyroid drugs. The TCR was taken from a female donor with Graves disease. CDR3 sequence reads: CASSLTNGRQGANVLTF. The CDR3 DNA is TGTGCCAGCAGTCTAACAAACGGAAGACAGGGGGCCAACGTCCTGACTTTC.